A selection of T cell receptor beta chains follows, all from one sample in a study of shared clonotypes between healthy human individuals. Clones were read by immunoSEQ multiplex PCR, and TCRdb kept only the in-frame ones, dropping some. The data show about 1.1 million clones, with around 77% seen just once and almost 0.9% held by the top ten. The sequencing input was memory CD4+ T cells from PBMCs. Receptors originate from a young man in good health. Some clones in this sample may be carry-over from other donors' samples. Each CDR3 is given with its conserved first and last residue. A D gene is named only where the DNA matches it firmly. A clone size is listed for some rows: how often the clone was seen (once, few, many), or a class if it is expanded.

d_gene	v_gene	j_gene	abundance	CDR3nt	CDR3aa
-	TRBV7-9	TRBJ1-2	few	TGTGCCAGCAGCTTGAGGGGAGACTCGGGGGCTGGCTACACCTTC	CASSLRGDSGAGYTF
TRBD1	TRBV4-2	TRBJ1-4	few	TGTGCCAGCAGCCAGGGACAGGGGGCAGCGGCTAATGAAAAACTGTTTTTT	CASSQGQGAAANEKLFF
TRBD1	TRBV7-9	TRBJ2-5	-	TGTGCCAGCAGCTTGGACAGGGGGGGAGAGACCCAGTACTTC	CASSLDRGGETQYF
-	TRBV28	TRBJ2-6	-	TGTGCCAGCAGCCCAGGCGGGTCTGGGGCCAACGTCCTGACTTTC	CASSPGGSGANVLTF
-	TRBV5-6	TRBJ1-3	-	TGTGCCAGCAGCTTGGTGGGCACAGGAAACACCATATATTTT	CASSLVGTGNTIYF
TRBD2	TRBV28	TRBJ2-7	-	TGTGCCAGCAGTCCGCATACTAGCGGGAGAACCTACGAGCAGTACTTC	CASSPHTSGRTYEQYF
-	TRBV28	TRBJ1-2	-	TGTGCCAGCAGTTTATTGGGGGGCGCCGGGCATGGCTACACCTTC	CASSLLGGAGHGYTF
TRBD2	TRBV7-6	TRBJ2-5	-	TGTGCCAGCAGCGTTGTAGCGGGGGGGGCAGAGACCCAGTACTTC	CASSVVAGGAETQYF
-	TRBV9	TRBJ2-1	once	TGTGCCAGCAGCGAGCAGCGCGGGGATGAGCAGTTCTTC	CASSEQRGDEQFF
TRBD2	TRBV10-3	TRBJ2-1	-	TGTGCCATCAGGGACAGCGGGAGATCCTACAATGAGCAGTTCTTC	CAIRDSGRSYNEQFF
TRBD1	TRBV28	TRBJ1-5	-	TGTGCCGAAGGGACAGGTAGGCGTCAGCCCCAGCATTTT	CAEGTGRRQPQHF
-	TRBV19	TRBJ2-2	-	TGTGCCAGTACCTTGACTGAACCCGGGGAGCTGTTTTTT	CASTLTEPGELFF
-	TRBV11-1	TRBJ2-7	-	TGTGCCAGCAGCTTAGCTCCGGTCGCCGAGCAGTACTTC	CASSLAPVAEQYF
TRBD1	TRBV10-3	TRBJ1-1	-	TGTGCCATCAGTAGTCTCACTAACAGGGGGGACACTGAAGCTTTCTTT	CAISSLTNRGDTEAFF
-	TRBV7-9	TRBJ1-3	-	TGTGCCAGCAGCTCTCCTGGCCGGCGAAACACCATATATTTT	CASSSPGRRNTIYF
-	TRBV12-1	TRBJ1-5	-	TGTGCCAGCAGCTTTTTTCGACAGTACAATCAGCCCCAGCATTTT	CASSFFRQYNQPQHF
-	TRBV5-4	TRBJ1-2	-	TGTGCCAGCAGCCAGTCCTCGGCCGGGTGGGGCTACACCTTC	CASSQSSAGWGYTF
TRBD1	TRBV27	TRBJ2-2	-	TGTGCCAGCTCCGGGACAGGGGTCGGTCTCACCGGGGAGCTGTTTTTT	CASSGTGVGLTGELFF
TRBD1	TRBV28	TRBJ2-7	few	TGTGCCAGTCTCGCCCTTAGGGGGACAGGGGATTACGAGCAGTACTTC	CASLALRGTGDYEQYF
-	TRBV7-9	TRBJ2-2	-	TGTGCCAGCAGCGTGTACCCGACATACACCGGGGAGCTGTTTTTT	CASSVYPTYTGELFF
-	TRBV9	TRBJ2-7	-	TGTGCCAGCAGCGACCAATCTAGGGAGCAGTACTTC	CASSDQSREQYF
-	TRBV7-3	TRBJ2-7	-	TGTGCCAGCAGCCCGCGAACGTTCCGGGGGCCTACCTACGAGCAGTACTTC	CASSPRTFRGPTYEQYF
-	TRBV9	TRBJ2-3	-	TGTGCCAGCAGCGCCCCCATCCACACAGATACGCAGTATTTT	CASSAPIHTDTQYF
-	TRBV11-2	TRBJ1-2	-	TGTGCCAGCAGCTTAGGAGGTGGAGCTAACTATGGCTACACCTTC	CASSLGGGANYGYTF
TRBD1	TRBV5-6	TRBJ2-1	-	TGTGCCAGCAGCAGGGGACAGGGGGCCTACAATGAGCAGTTCTTC	CASSRGQGAYNEQFF
TRBD2	TRBV6-1	TRBJ2-5	-	TGTGCCAGCAGTGCCCCTAGCGGGGTCCCAGAGACCCAGTACTTC	CASSAPSGVPETQYF
-	TRBV6-1	TRBJ1-5	-	TGTGCCATACAGGAGACTTATAGCAATCAGCCCCAGCATTTT	CAIQETYSNQPQHF
TRBD1	TRBV7-9	TRBJ1-4	-	TGTGCCAGCAGCTTATCGGGGACAGAGAATGAAAAACTGTTTTTT	CASSLSGTENEKLFF